This TCR beta chain comes out of a study of cytomegalovirus exposure and HLA in healthy donors. The CDR3 is made up of 14 amino acids. Germline-derived CDR1 and CDR2 are MDHEN and SYDVKM. Primers: 60 Vbeta forward and 13 Jbeta reverse. Data came from immunoSEQ multiplex PCR; TCRdb stores just in-frame clones and leaves some out. The sample consists of under 200,000 clones, roughly four fifths of them appearing once. The chain combines TRBV28 with TRBJ2-3; TRBD1 matches 7 bases. Source material: PBMCs. This TCR came from a woman under 30 in good health and CMV-seropositive. The CDR3 is CGSEGSQGVDTQYF. The CDR3 DNA reads TGTGGGTCGGAAGGGTCCCAGGGGGTAGATACGCAGTATTTT.